The next 15 T cell receptor beta chains were all read from a single sample in a study of T cell repertoires in cytomegalovirus infection. The antigens of these receptors remain unknown. TCRdb analysed the reads with MiXCR anew, one entry per CDR3 protein. The sample carries 250,000 to 400,000 distinct CDR3 sequences, roughly 25% recorded once. Source: cultured PBMCs, taken from culture after CMV antigen stimulation. The source of these receptors is a human donor in good health (CMV status not recorded). Some clones in this sample may be carry-over from other donors' samples.

The chain has TRBV2 and TRBJ2-1, with 15 bases lining up with TRBD2. Germline trimming cut 8 bases from V and 7 bases from J; bases unmatched to any gene: 12. CDR3 length: 17 residues. CDR1 SNHLY and CDR2 FYNNEI come from the germline V gene. The chain's CDR3 is CASYGRGGLAGGNEQFF. As DNA, the CDR3 is TGTGCCAGCTACGGCAGGGGGGGACTAGCGGGAGGAAATGAGCAGTTCTTC.

Only one count was recorded for this clonotype. The chain has TRBV14 and TRBJ1-2; no reliable D call. The CDR3 extends over 16 amino acids. Germline values: CDR1 SGHDN, CDR2 FVKESK. Trimming took off 3 bases at V and 0 bases at J, with 14 bases between the two ends. The CDR3 coding sequence is TGTGCCAGCAGCCATAATGTTTTAGGGCCTAACTATGGCTACACCTTC. It yields the protein CASSHNVLGPNYGYTF. Full variable domain (rest looked up from reference TRBV14 and TRBJ1-2): EAGVTQFPSHSVIEKGQTVTLRCDPISGHDNLYWYRRVMGKEIKFLLHFVKESKQDESGMPNNRFLAERTGGTYSTLKVQPAELEDSGVYFCASSHNVLGPNYGYTFGSGTRLTVV.

The rearrangement joins TRBV7-9 to TRBJ2-7, with D unclear. Germline-derived CDR1 and CDR2 are SEHNR and FQNEAQ (reference sequence). This CDR3 has 14 amino acids. V lost 6 bases to trimming and J lost 0 bases, with 12 bases between them. The CDR3 spells CASSSLRTSYEQYF. In DNA, the CDR3 is TGTGCCAGCAGTTCACTCAGGACCTCCTACGAGCAGTACTTC.

The rearrangement uses TRBV5-4 and TRBJ1-2; TRBD1 matches at 12 bases. The germline CDR1 and CDR2 sequences are SGHNT and YYREEE (reference sequence). There are 15 residues in the CDR3. V was clipped by 5 bases and J by 8 bases; unmatched bases: 10. DNA for the CDR3: TGTGCCAGCAGTCCTCCGGGACAGGGGGCGTCGGGCTACACCTTC. It encodes CASSPPGQGASGYTF.

V usage is TRBV6-5 and J usage is TRBJ2-5; 8 nucleotides line up with TRBD2. Germline CDR1 and CDR2: MNHEY and SVGAGI. Losses at the gene ends were 4 bases for V and 3 bases for J; bases not matched to a gene: 7. CDR3 size: 15 residues. CDR3: CASSLLAVGKETQYF. The CDR3 nucleotides are TGTGCCAGCAGTTTACTAGCGGTAGGAAAAGAGACCCAGTACTTC.

In this sample, this clonotype turned up a few times. The chain employs TRBV11-3 and TRBJ2-1, with TRBD2 matching over 7 bases. This CDR3 spans 17 amino acids. CDR1 SGHNT and CDR2 YENEEA come from the germline V gene. Trimming cost V 5 bases and J 3 bases; bases outside gene matches: 13. The CDR3 loop reads CASSLGLGSGLYNEQFF. The DNA for the CDR3 is TGTGCCAGCAGCCTTGGTCTGGGTAGCGGGCTCTACAATGAGCAGTTCTTC.

This clonotype was seen a handful of times. The chain uses TRBV4-1 and TRBJ2-7; 13 bases align to TRBD2. The V gene's germline CDR1 is MGHRA and CDR2 YSYEKL. CDR3 length equals 15 residues. V gave up 4 bases and J gave up 5 bases; unmatched junction bases: 5. The CDR3 region has the DNA TGCGCCAGCAGCCCGCTGGGACTAGCGGGAAACGAGCAGTACTTC. It specifies CASSPLGLAGNEQYF.

The chain carries TRBV7-2 and TRBJ1-3; no firm D call. CDR1 is SGHTA, CDR2 FQGNSA, per germline. V lost 5 bases, J lost 7 bases, and 9 bases lay in between. This CDR3 spans 12 amino acids. For the CDR3, the DNA is TGTGCCAGCAGCCCCGTCCCGAACACCATATATTTT. Translation gives CASSPVPNTIYF.

The chain joins TRBV19 to TRBJ2-1, with TRBD2 matching over 8 bases. CDR1 and CDR2 (germline): LNHDA, SQIVND (reference sequence). With V trimmed by 10 bases and J by 2 bases, 4 bases remained unmatched. The CDR3 spans 13 residues. CDR3 coding DNA: TGTGCCACCGAGCGGGAGCCCTACAATGAGCAGTTCTTC. Translated: CATEREPYNEQFF.

This clonotype is a singleton in its sample. J is TRBJ1-1 and V is TRBV9; weak D call: TRBD1 (6 bases). With 4 bases removed from V and 4 bases from J, the gap between germline ends came to 14 bases. This CDR3 comprises 14 residues. Germline-derived CDR1 and CDR2 are SGDLS and YYNGEE. Here the CDR3 reads CASSSGHRFTEAFF. The CDR3 DNA reads TGTGCCAGCAGCTCGGGACACCGGTTCACTGAAGCTTTCTTT.

With respect to this clonotype: One end of the junction does not line up with germline, which may come from a read error. This rearrangement joins TRBV4-1 to TRBJ2-7, with D uncertain. The germline V gene encodes CDR1 MGHRA and CDR2 YSYEKL. This CDR3 comprises 17 residues. This chain's CDR3 is CASSQEFGPDPDYEQYF. CDR3 in DNA: TGTGCCAGCAGCCAAGAGTTTGGGCCAGACCCAGACTACGAGCAGTACTTC.

This rearrangement joins TRBV7-2 to TRBJ1-5, with unresolved D. There are 13 residues in the CDR3. V was trimmed by 4 bases and J by 7 bases, leaving 11 bases between them. In germline, CDR1 is SGHTA, CDR2 FQGNSA. The CDR3 DNA sequence: TGTGCCAGCAGCTCCCGTATGGACCAGCCCCAGCATTTT. It is translated as CASSSRMDQPQHF.

The chain carries TRBV6-2 or TRBV6-3 and TRBJ1-2; D call uncertain. The germline V gene encodes CDR1 MNHEY and CDR2 SVGEGT. V shed 5 bases and J shed 5 bases, with 15 bases lying between them. The CDR3 is made up of 14 amino acids. DNA for the CDR3: TGTGCCAGCAGTCACTTGTGGTCGGGGTATGGCTACACCTTC. Amino acids: CASSHLWSGYGYTF.

The chain employs TRBV2 and TRBJ2-1; 13 bases are a match to TRBD2. The V gene's germline CDR1 is SNHLY and CDR2 FYNNEI. CDR3 size: 18 residues. With 2 bases clipped from V and 8 bases from J, the junction kept 12 bases outside the gene matches. CDR3 amino acids: CASSESGLGTSGTYEQFF. The CDR3 coding sequence is TGTGCCAGCAGTGAATCCGGTTTGGGGACTAGCGGGACTTATGAGCAGTTCTTC.

This clonotype has ten or more counts. The V and J genes are TRBV7-2 and TRBJ1-2; no definite D call. V was shortened by 2 bases and J by 3 bases, with 13 bases between the two germline ends. This CDR3 region has 15 residues. The germline CDR1 and CDR2 sequences are SGHTA and FQGNSA. The CDR3 sequence is CASSLRRSEDYGYTF. The DNA for the CDR3 is TGTGCCAGCAGCTTAAGGAGGTCGGAGGACTATGGCTACACCTTC.